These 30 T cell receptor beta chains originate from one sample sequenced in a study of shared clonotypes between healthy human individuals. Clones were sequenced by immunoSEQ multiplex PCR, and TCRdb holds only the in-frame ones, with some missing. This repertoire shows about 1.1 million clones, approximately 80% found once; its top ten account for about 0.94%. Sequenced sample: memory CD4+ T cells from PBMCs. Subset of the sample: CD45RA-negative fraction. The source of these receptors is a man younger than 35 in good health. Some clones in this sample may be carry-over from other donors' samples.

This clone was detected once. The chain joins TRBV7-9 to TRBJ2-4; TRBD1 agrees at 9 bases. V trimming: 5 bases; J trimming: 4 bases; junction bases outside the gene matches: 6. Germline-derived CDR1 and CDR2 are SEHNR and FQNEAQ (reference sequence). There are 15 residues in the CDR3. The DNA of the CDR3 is TGTGCCAGCAGCACCCTGGGACAGGGAAAAAACATTCAGTACTTC. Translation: CASSTLGQGKNIQYF. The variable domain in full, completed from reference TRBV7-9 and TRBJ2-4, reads DTGVSQNPRHKITKRGQNVTFRCDPISEHNRLYWYRQTLGQGPEFLTYFQNEAQLEKSRLLSDRFSAERPKGSFSTLEIQRTEQGDSAMYLCASSTLGQGKNIQYFGAGTRLSVL.

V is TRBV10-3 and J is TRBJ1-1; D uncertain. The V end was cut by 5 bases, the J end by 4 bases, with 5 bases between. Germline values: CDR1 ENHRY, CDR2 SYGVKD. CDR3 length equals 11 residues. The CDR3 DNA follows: TGTGCCATCAGTACCGGCACTGAAGCTTTCTTT. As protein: CAISTGTEAFF.

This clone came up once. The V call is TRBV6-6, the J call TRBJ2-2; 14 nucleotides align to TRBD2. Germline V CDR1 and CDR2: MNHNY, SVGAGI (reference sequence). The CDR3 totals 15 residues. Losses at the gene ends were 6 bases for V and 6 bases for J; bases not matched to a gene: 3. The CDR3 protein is CASSSGLAGAGELFF. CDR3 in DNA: TGTGCCAGCAGCTCGGGACTAGCGGGGGCCGGGGAGCTGTTTTTT.

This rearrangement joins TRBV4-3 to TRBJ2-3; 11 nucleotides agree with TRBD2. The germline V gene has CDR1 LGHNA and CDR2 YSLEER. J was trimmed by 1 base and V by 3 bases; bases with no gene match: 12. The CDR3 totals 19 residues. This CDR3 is CASSQKTYVTSGGTDTQYF. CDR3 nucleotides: TGCGCCAGCAGCCAGAAGACATATGTGACTAGCGGGGGCACAGATACGCAGTATTTT.

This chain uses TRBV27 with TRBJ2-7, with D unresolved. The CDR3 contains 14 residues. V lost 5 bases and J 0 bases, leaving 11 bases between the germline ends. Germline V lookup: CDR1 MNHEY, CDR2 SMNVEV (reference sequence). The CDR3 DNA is TGTGCCAGCAGTCCCCGAATTTTCTCCTACGAGCAGTACTTC. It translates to CASSPRIFSYEQYF.

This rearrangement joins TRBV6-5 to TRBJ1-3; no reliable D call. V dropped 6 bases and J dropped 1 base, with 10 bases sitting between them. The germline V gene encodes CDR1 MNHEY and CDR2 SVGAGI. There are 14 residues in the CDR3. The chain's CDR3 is CASSPDGSGNTIYF. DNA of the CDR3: TGTGCCAGCAGCCCCGACGGGTCTGGAAACACCATATATTTT.

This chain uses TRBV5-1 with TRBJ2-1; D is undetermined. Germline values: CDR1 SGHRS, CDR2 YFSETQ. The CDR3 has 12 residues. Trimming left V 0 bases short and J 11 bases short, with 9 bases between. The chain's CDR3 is CASSLEDHKQFF. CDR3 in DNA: TGCGCCAGCAGCTTGGAGGACCATAAGCAGTTCTTC.

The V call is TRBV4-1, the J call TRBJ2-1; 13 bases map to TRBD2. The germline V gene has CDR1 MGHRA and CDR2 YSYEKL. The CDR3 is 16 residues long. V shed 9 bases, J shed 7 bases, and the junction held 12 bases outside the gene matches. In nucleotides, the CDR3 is TGCGCCAGTACCGGACTAGCGGGAGTCTCTCGGAATGAGCAGTTCTTC. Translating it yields CASTGLAGVSRNEQFF.

The CDR3 loop reads CASSQDLTTSGFSDTQYF. DNA of the CDR3: TGCGCCAGCAGCCAAGATTTAACGACTAGCGGGTTCTCAGATACGCAGTATTTT. The chain is built from TRBV4-3 and TRBJ2-3, with TRBD2 identical over 10 bases. Germline lookup yields CDR1 LGHNA and CDR2 YSLEER. V shed 0 bases, J shed 4 bases, and the junction held 10 bases outside the gene matches. This CDR3 has 18 residues.

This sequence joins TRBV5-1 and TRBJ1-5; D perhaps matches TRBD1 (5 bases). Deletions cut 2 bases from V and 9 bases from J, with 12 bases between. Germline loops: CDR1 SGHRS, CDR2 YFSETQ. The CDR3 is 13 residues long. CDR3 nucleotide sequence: TGCGCCAGCAGCTTATCAGGGCCTCCGCCCCAGCATTTT. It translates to CASSLSGPPPQHF. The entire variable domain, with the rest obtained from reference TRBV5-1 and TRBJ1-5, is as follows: KAGVTQTPRYLIKTRGQQVTLSCSPISGHRSVSWYQQTPGQGLQFLFEYFSETQRNKGNFPGRFSGRQFSNSRSEMNVSTLELGDSALYLCASSLSGPPPQHFGDGTRLSIL.

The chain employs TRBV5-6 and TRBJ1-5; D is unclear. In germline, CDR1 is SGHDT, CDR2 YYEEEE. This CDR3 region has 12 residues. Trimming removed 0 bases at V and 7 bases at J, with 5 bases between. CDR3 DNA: TGTGCCAGCAGCTTGGCGGGACAGCCCCAGCATTTT. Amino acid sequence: CASSLAGQPQHF.

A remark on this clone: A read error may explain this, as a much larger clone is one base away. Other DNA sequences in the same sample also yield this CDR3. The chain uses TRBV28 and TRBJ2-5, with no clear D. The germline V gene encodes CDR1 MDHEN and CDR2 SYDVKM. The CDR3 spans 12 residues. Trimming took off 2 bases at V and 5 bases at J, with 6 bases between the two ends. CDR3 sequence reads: CASSLLGETQYF. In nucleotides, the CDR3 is TGTGCCAGCAGTTTACTGGGGGAGACCCAGTACTTC.

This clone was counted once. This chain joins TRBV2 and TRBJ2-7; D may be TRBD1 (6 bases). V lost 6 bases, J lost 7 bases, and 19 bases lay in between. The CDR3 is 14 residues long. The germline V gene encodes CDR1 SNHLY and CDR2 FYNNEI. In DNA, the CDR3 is TGTGCCAGCAGGGCGGGTCAGGGGAGTTTGGAGCAGTACTTC. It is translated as CASRAGQGSLEQYF.

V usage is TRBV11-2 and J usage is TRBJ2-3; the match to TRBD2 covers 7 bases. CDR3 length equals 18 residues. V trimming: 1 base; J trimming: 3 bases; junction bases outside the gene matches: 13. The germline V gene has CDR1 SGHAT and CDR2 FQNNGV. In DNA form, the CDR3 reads TGTGCCAGCAGCTTAGCCCCACGGGGAGGGAGGGTAACAGATACGCAGTATTTT. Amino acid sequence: CASSLAPRGGRVTDTQYF.

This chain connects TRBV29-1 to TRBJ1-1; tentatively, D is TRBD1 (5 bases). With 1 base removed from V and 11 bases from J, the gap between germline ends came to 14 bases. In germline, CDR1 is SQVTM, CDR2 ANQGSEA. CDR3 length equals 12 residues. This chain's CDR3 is CSVEGFRGRAFF. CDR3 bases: TGCAGCGTTGAAGGATTTCGGGGGAGGGCTTTCTTT.

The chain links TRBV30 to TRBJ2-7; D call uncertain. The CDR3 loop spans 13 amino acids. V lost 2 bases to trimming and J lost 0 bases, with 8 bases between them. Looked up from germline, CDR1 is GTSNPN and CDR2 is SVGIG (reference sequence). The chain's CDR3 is CAWSLGLSYEQYF. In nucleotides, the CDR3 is TGTGCCTGGAGTCTTGGCCTCTCCTACGAGCAGTACTTC.

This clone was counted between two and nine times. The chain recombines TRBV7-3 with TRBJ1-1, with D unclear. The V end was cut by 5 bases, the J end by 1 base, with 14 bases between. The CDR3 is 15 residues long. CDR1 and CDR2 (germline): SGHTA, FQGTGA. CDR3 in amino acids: CASSPGIGRNTEAFF. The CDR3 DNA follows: TGTGCCAGCAGCCCGGGTATAGGGCGGAACACTGAAGCTTTCTTT.

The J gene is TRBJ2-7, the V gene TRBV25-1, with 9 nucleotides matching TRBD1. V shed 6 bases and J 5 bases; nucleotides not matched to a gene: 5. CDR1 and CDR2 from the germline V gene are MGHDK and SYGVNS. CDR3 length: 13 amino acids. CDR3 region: CASRTGGGDEQYF. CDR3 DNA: TGTGCCAGCAGGACAGGGGGAGGGGACGAGCAGTACTTC.

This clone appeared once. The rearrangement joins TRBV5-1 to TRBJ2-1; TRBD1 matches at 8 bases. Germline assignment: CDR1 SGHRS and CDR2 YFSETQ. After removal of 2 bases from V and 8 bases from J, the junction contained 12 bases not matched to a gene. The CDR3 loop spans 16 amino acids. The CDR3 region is CASSFGQPGGGDEQFF. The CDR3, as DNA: TGCGCCAGCAGCTTCGGTCAGCCAGGGGGCGGAGATGAGCAGTTCTTC.

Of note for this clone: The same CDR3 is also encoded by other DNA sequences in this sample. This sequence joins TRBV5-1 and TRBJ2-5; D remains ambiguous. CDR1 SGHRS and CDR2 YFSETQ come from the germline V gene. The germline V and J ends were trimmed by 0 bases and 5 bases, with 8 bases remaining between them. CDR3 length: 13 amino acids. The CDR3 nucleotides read TGCGCCAGCAGCTTGGAAGGGCGGGAGACCCAGTACTTC. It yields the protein CASSLEGRETQYF.

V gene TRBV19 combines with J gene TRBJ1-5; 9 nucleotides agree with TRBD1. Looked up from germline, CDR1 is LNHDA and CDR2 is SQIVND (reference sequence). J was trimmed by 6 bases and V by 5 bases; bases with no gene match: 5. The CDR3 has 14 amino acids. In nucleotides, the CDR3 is TGTGCCAGTAGTGTGGGACAGGGCCGTCAGCCCCAGCATTTT. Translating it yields CASSVGQGRQPQHF.

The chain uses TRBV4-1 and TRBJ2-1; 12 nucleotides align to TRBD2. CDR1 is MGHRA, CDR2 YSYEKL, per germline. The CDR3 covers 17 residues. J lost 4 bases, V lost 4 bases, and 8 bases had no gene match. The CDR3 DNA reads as TGCGCCAGCAGCCCCGGACTAGCGGGAAAAATGTACAATGAGCAGTTCTTC. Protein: CASSPGLAGKMYNEQFF.

The CDR3 here is CAWSVREAGFRRAFF. The CDR3 DNA reads TGTGCCTGGAGTGTACGTGAGGCAGGGTTTAGGCGTGCTTTCTTT. The rearrangement joins TRBV30 to TRBJ1-1; D is perhaps TRBD1 (5 bases). Germline CDR1 is GTSNPN and CDR2 is SVGIG (reference sequence). Trimming pared 0 bases from V and 11 bases from J, leaving 22 bases between. This CDR3 has 15 amino acids.

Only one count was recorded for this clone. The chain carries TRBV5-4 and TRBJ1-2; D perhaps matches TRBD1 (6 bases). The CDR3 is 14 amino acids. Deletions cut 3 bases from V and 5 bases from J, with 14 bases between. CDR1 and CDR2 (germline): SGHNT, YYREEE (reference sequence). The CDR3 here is CASSSPGELYGYTF. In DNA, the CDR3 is TGTGCCAGCAGCTCACCAGGGGAGTTATATGGCTACACCTTC.

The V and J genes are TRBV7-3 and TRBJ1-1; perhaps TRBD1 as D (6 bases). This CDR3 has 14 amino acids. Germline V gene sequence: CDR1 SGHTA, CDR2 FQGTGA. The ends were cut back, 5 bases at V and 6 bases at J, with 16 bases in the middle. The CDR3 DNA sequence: TGTGCCAGCAGCACAAACAGGGAGATAGCTGAAGCTTTCTTT. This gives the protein CASSTNREIAEAFF.

In DNA form, the CDR3 reads TGTGCCAGCAGCCAAGATGGGCCAAATGAGCAGTTCTTC. It codes for CASSQDGPNEQFF. The chain is built from TRBV4-2 and TRBJ2-1; D gene unclear. The germline V gene encodes CDR1 LGHNA and CDR2 YNFKEQ. Trimming left V 0 bases short and J 7 bases short, with 7 bases between. The CDR3 consists of 13 residues.

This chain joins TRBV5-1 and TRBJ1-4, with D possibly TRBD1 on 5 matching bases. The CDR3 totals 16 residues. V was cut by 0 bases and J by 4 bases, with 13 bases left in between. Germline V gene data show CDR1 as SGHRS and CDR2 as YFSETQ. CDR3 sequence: CASSLALAGGNEKLFF. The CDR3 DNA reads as TGCGCCAGCAGCTTGGCGCTTGCTGGGGGTAATGAAAAACTGTTTTTT.

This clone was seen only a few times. CDR3 in DNA: TGTGCCAGCAGCTTGGAGGCGGGAGAATGGTACTTC. Its protein is CASSLEAGEWYF. The gene calls are TRBV5-4 and TRBJ2-7; 7 nucleotides line up with TRBD2. Germline V CDR1 and CDR2: SGHNT, YYREEE (reference sequence). The CDR3 is 12 amino acids. V trimming: 0 bases; J trimming: 12 bases; junction bases outside the gene matches: 6. Supplemented by reference TRBV5-4 and TRBJ2-7, the full variable domain reads ETGVTQSPTHLIKTRGQQVTLRCSSQSGHNTVSWYQQALGQGPQFIFQYYREEENGRGNFPPRFSGLQFPNYSSELNVNALELDDSALYLCASSLEAGEWYFGPGTRLTVT.

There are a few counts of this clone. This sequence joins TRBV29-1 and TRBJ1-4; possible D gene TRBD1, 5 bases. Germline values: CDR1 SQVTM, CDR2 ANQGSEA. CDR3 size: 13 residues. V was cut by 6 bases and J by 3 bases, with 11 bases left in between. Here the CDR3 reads CSVGWGANEKLFF. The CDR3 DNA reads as TGCAGCGTCGGGTGGGGGGCTAATGAAAAACTGTTTTTT.

CDR3 bases: TGTGCCAGCAGTTACTCGAGGGCTTCTAATCAGCCCCAGCATTTT. Its protein is CASSYSRASNQPQHF. V and J are TRBV6-6 and TRBJ1-5, with D unclear. This CDR3 has 15 amino acids. The V end lost 0 bases, the J end lost 4 bases, and 10 bases lay between the germline ends. CDR1 is MNHNY and CDR2 is SVGAGI in the germline V gene (reference sequence).